This T cell receptor (beta chain) emerged from a study of cytomegalovirus exposure and HLA in healthy donors. Whole-study findings and limits: Data from an earlier analysis indicated that most TCR beta V segments were productive either about 90% or about 30% of the time. Follow-up analysis seemed to connect common viral pathogens with several of the most significant clusters identified. TCR beta sequences reportedly predicted the HLA-A and HLA-B alleles of most subjects accurately.

All donors participated as healthy donors of bone marrow. V was pared by 0 bases and J by 1 base, with 12 bases of the junction left unmatched. CDR3 size: 19 residues. Germline values: CDR1 MNHNS, CDR2 SASEGT. The sample holds a few counts of this clone. The antigen is unknown. The study ran its PCR with 60 Vbeta and 13 Jbeta primers. TCRdb's table, derived via immunoSEQ multiplex PCR, lists solely in-frame clones and lacks some. In the table there are around 150,000 clones, under 70% of which are singletons. The sequence came from a woman between 40 and 50 years old in good health and CMV-seropositive. V gene TRBV6-1 combines with J gene TRBJ2-3; 8 positions match TRBD2. The specimen sequenced was PBMCs. The CDR3 DNA sequence: TGTGCCAGCAGTGAAGCGTCGGGAGGGAGAGGGCAGCGCACAGATACGCAGTATTTT. The encoded protein is CASSEASGGRGQRTDTQYF.